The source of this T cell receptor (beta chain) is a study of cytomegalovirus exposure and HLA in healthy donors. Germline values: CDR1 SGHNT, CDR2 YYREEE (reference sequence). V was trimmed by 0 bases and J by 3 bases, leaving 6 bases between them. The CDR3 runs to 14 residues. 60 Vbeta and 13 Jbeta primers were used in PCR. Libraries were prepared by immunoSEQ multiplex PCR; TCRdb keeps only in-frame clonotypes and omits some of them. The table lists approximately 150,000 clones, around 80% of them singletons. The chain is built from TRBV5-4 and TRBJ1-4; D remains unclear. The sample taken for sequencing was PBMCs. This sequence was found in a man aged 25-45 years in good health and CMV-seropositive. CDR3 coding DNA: TGTGCCAGCAGCTTGGGCCGGGCTAATGAAAAACTGTTTTTT. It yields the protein CASSLGRANEKLFF.